The 15 T cell receptor beta chains reported below all come from one sample, sequenced in a study of OX40 agonist ivuxolimab in advanced cancers. Repertoires were generated with immunoSEQ multiplex PCR, while TCRdb's copy carries only in-frame clones and drops some. The repertoire has more than 10,000 clones, 79% of them found once; the top ten carry approximately 41%. The specimen comprised CD4+ or CD8+ T cells sorted from blood, sampled in a trial of the OX40 agonist ivuxolimab. These receptors were obtained from an adult with an advanced solid tumor such as melanoma, head and neck, liver or kidney cancer.

The rearrangement joins TRBV4-1 to TRBJ2-7, with D perhaps matching TRBD1 (5 bases). V was cut by 0 bases and J by 3 bases, with 12 bases left in between. CDR1 and CDR2 (germline): MGHRA, YSYEKL. The CDR3 runs 15 residues. CDR3 sequence: CASSQEGHRFYEQYF. The CDR3 nucleotides are TGCGCCAGCAGCCAAGAAGGACATAGGTTCTACGAGCAGTACTTC.

The CDR3 region is CATSRVSTLTEAFF. For the CDR3, the DNA is TGTGCCACCAGCAGAGTTTCCACTTTGACTGAAGCTTTCTTT. The rearrangement joins TRBV15 to TRBJ1-1; the D is unclear. The CDR3 is 14 amino acids. Germline V gene data show CDR1 as LNHNV and CDR2 as YYDKDF (reference sequence). The V end was cut by 1 base, the J end by 5 bases, with 11 bases between.

The CDR3 loop reads CASSPQGVGYTF. In nucleotides, the CDR3 is TGTGCCAGCAGCCCCCAGGGGGTAGGCTACACCTTC. The chain has TRBV7-9 and TRBJ1-2; 7 bases are a match to TRBD1. After removal of 5 bases from V and 8 bases from J, the junction contained 5 bases not matched to a gene. Germline V gene lookup returns CDR1 SEHNR and CDR2 FQNEAQ (reference sequence). CDR3 length equals 12 residues.

This chain links TRBV6-5 with TRBJ2-5; 9 positions match TRBD1. The CDR3 has 15 amino acids. The V segment lost 6 bases and the J segment 3 bases; nucleotides outside the gene matches: 8. The V gene's germline CDR1 is MNHEY and CDR2 SVGAGI. In DNA form, the CDR3 reads TGTGCCAGCAGACCCGATTGGACAGGGGAAGAGACCCAGTACTTC. As protein: CASRPDWTGEETQYF.

This rearrangement joins TRBV5-6 to TRBJ2-7, with 9 bases that match TRBD1. CDR3 length equals 14 residues. J was trimmed by 2 bases and V by 0 bases; bases with no gene match: 0. The germline V gene encodes CDR1 SGHDT and CDR2 YYEEEE. CDR3 nucleotides: TGTGCCAGCAGCTTGGGACAGGGGGCCTACGAGCAGTACTTC. It specifies CASSLGQGAYEQYF. The full variable domain, rest sourced from reference TRBV5-6 and TRBJ2-7, is DAGVTQSPTHLIKTRGQQVTLRCSPKSGHDTVSWYQQALGQGPQFIFQYYEEEERQRGNFPDRFSGHQFPNYSSELNVNALLLGDSALYLCASSLGQGAYEQYFGPGTRLTVT.

J is TRBJ2-3 and V is TRBV2, with a weak D call TRBD2 (5 bases). The V gene's germline CDR1 is SNHLY and CDR2 FYNNEI. Deletions cut 6 bases from V and 4 bases from J, with 17 bases between. The CDR3 totals 15 residues. The CDR3 protein is CASRDSIKRADTQYF. The CDR3 DNA reads as TGTGCCAGCAGGGACTCGATAAAAAGGGCAGATACGCAGTATTTT.

The chain is built from TRBV6-1 and TRBJ1-5; no reliable D call. Between the trimmed V and J ends, which lost 10 bases and 4 bases, there was a span of 14 bases. Germline CDR1 MNHNS, CDR2 SASEGT. This CDR3 is 13 amino acids long. CDR3 nucleotides: TGTGCCACTCTGGACGGGAAAAATCAGCCCCAGCATTTT. Encoded protein: CATLDGKNQPQHF.

The chain has TRBV6-5 and TRBJ2-5, with D unclear. Trimming took off 0 bases at V and 4 bases at J, with 0 bases between the two ends. The CDR3 sequence is 11 residues long. Germline CDR1 reads MNHEY; CDR2 reads SVGAGI. The CDR3 reads CASSYSETQYF. The CDR3 DNA sequence: TGTGCCAGCAGTTACTCAGAGACCCAGTACTTC.

This chain connects TRBV7-2 to TRBJ1-6; the D is unclear. The CDR3 runs 15 residues. Trimming pared 1 base from V and 3 bases from J, leaving 7 bases between. In germline, CDR1 is SGHTA, CDR2 FQGNSA. This CDR3 is CASSLDSLYNSPLHF. DNA of the CDR3: TGTGCCAGCAGCTTAGACAGCCTCTATAATTCACCCCTCCACTTT.

CDR3 nucleotide sequence: TGTGCCAGCAGTTTAGCGGGGGGCCGCCAAGAGACCCAGTACTTC. This gives the protein CASSLAGGRQETQYF. The chain links TRBV27 to TRBJ2-5; the match to TRBD2 covers 8 bases. Germline V gene data show CDR1 as MNHEY and CDR2 as SMNVEV (reference sequence). V shed 2 bases and J 1 base; nucleotides not matched to a gene: 3. The CDR3 length is 15 residues.

CDR3 residues: CASSLSWDSLYNEQFF. CDR3 coding DNA: TGTGCCAGCAGTTTATCGTGGGACAGCCTCTACAATGAGCAGTTCTTC. This sequence joins TRBV27 and TRBJ2-1, with 7 nucleotides matching TRBD1. Germline-derived CDR1 and CDR2 are MNHEY and SMNVEV (reference sequence). The CDR3 is 16 residues long. Trimming removed 0 bases from V and 3 bases from J; junction bases left unmatched: 5.

The chain uses TRBV4-3 and TRBJ1-2; D is uncertain. V lost 1 base to trimming and J lost 2 bases, with 11 bases between them. The CDR3 spans 15 residues. Germline CDR1 LGHNA, CDR2 YSLEER. CDR3 residues: CASSQARFDNYGYTF. CDR3 bases: TGCGCCAGCAGCCAAGCCAGGTTCGACAACTATGGCTACACCTTC.

CDR3 protein: CASEDRPGGNQPQHF. The CDR3 region has the DNA TGTGCCAGTGAGGACAGACCCGGGGGCAATCAGCCCCAGCATTTT. The V call is TRBV19, the J call TRBJ1-5; perhaps TRBD1 as D (6 bases). The CDR3 is made up of 15 amino acids. Trimming left V 8 bases short and J 2 bases short, with 16 bases between. Germline CDR1 is LNHDA and CDR2 is SQIVND (reference sequence).

This chain links TRBV18 with TRBJ1-4, with 8 bases matching TRBD1. The CDR3 runs 16 residues. Trimming at V came to 5 bases and at J to 2 bases, leaving 7 bases not matched to a gene. Germline CDR1 and CDR2: KGHSH and LQKENI. The CDR3 region is CASSKTGARTNEKLFF. As DNA, the CDR3 is TGTGCCAGCTCAAAGACAGGGGCGCGCACTAATGAAAAACTGTTTTTT.

V gene TRBV7-8 combines with J gene TRBJ2-1; TRBD2 agrees at 10 bases. J was trimmed by 3 bases and V by 5 bases; bases with no gene match: 19. Germline CDR1 reads SGHVS; CDR2 reads FQNEAQ. This CDR3 region has 20 residues. CDR3 protein: CASSPLAGQLSAKHYNEQFF. CDR3 in DNA: TGTGCCAGCAGCCCACTAGCGGGACAACTATCCGCCAAGCACTACAATGAGCAGTTCTTC.